This T cell receptor beta chain was observed in a study of T-cell memory formation after mild COVID-19. Broader study findings: Some clones that responded turned up in pre-infection memory, which suggests that cross-reactive memory joined in.

This clonotype was found a few times. Its antigen is undetermined. Barcoded TCR alpha and TCR beta cDNA libraries with UMIs came from 5'RACE using constant-segment primers. TCRdb independently ran MiXCR on the 5' RACE reads; one entry per CDR3 protein. The sample lists roughly 450,000 distinct CDR3 sequences, around a sixth occurring once. CDR1 is SGHAT and CDR2 is FQNNGV in the germline V gene. The CDR3 totals 17 residues. Unmatched junction bases numbered 8, after V lost 4 bases and J lost 3 bases. Sequenced material: PBMCs or a T cell subset sorted from them (not recorded which). The clonotype originates from an adult woman who had mild COVID-19 (a few samples of this study predate the infection). Cell type and time point are not known. J is TRBJ2-2 and V is TRBV11-2, with TRBD2 identical over 10 bases. Here the CDR3 reads CASSSVGLAAYTGELFF. Written as DNA, the CDR3 is TGTGCCAGCAGCTCCGTAGGACTAGCGGCATACACCGGGGAGCTGTTTTTT.